Shown below are 20 T cell receptor beta chains from a single sample sequenced in a study of control samples from healthy donors and cancer patients. Data came from immunoSEQ multiplex PCR; TCRdb stores just in-frame clones and leaves some out. Among over 200,000 clones, approximately 80% were seen once, and the ten largest hold 10% to 15%. The sequencing sample was made of PBMCs. The origin of the receptors is a woman in her sixties with lung cancer.

This clone was recorded a few times. The chain combines TRBV5-1 with TRBJ2-7; 11 bases line up with TRBD2. This CDR3 is 19 amino acids long. V dropped 0 bases and J dropped 3; count of bases not matched to a gene: 14. Germline lookup yields CDR1 SGHRS and CDR2 YFSETQ. CDR3 nucleotides: TGCGCCAGCAGCTTGGTGGGACTAGCGGAAGAAGGTTGGGGCTACGAGCAGTACTTC. It codes for CASSLVGLAEEGWGYEQYF.

This chain uses TRBV28 with TRBJ1-1; D is undetermined. Germline CDR1 and CDR2: MDHEN and SYDVKM. Trimming left V 3 bases short and J 8 bases short, with 10 bases between. CDR3 length equals 12 residues. This CDR3 is CASSLGTFEAFF. In DNA, the CDR3 is TGTGCCAGCAGTTTGGGCACCTTCGAAGCTTTCTTT.

This clone was seen more than once but under ten times. The genes are TRBV7-9 and TRBJ1-2; D is uncertain. Trimming stripped 0 bases from V and 7 bases from J, with 15 bases between. Looked up from germline, CDR1 is SEHNR and CDR2 is FQNEAQ (reference sequence). This CDR3 comprises 15 residues. CDR3 sequence: CASSLALRDRLGYTF. As DNA, the CDR3 is TGTGCCAGCAGCTTAGCCCTGAGGGATCGGCTTGGCTACACCTTC.

The CDR3 region has the DNA TGTGCCAGCAGTTTAGACAGCCTTAAGGCATACGAGCAGTACTTC. Protein product: CASSLDSLKAYEQYF. The chain links TRBV27 to TRBJ2-7; D possibly corresponds to TRBD1 (5 bases). This CDR3 region has 15 residues. Per germline, CDR1 MNHEY and CDR2 SMNVEV (reference sequence). V dropped 2 bases and J dropped 4 bases, with 15 bases sitting between them.

The rearrangement joins TRBV27 to TRBJ1-2; D is perhaps TRBD1 (6 bases). CDR3 size: 17 residues. Germline V gene sequence: CDR1 MNHEY, CDR2 SMNVEV (reference sequence). V gave up 3 bases and J gave up 0 bases, with 17 bases separating them. The CDR3 region has the DNA TGTGCCAGCAGTTTCAGGGGAGGGGCTGTAGCTAACTATGGCTACACCTTC. Translation gives CASSFRGGAVANYGYTF.

This chain links TRBV13 with TRBJ2-7; 8 bases map to TRBD1. This CDR3 has 16 residues. The V segment lost 5 bases and the J segment 4 bases; nucleotides outside the gene matches: 13. CDR1 is PRHDT and CDR2 is FYEKMQ in the germline V gene (reference sequence). CDR3 nucleotides: TGTGCCAGCAGCCCCCCGCGACAGGGGCCCCTGTACGAGCAGTACTTC. Protein product: CASSPPRQGPLYEQYF.

The V call is TRBV19, the J call TRBJ1-5; 8 bases map to TRBD1. Losses at the gene ends were 10 bases for V and 4 bases for J; bases not matched to a gene: 9. This CDR3 is 14 amino acids long. Germline V CDR1 and CDR2: LNHDA, SQIVND (reference sequence). The CDR3 loop is CATTDRAINQPQHF. The CDR3 region has the DNA TGTGCCACCACGGACAGGGCAATTAATCAGCCCCAGCATTTT.

The rearrangement links TRBV5-1 to TRBJ2-1, with 11 bases that match TRBD2. This CDR3 is built from 17 residues. Trimming at V came to 3 bases and at J to 5 bases, leaving 10 bases not matched to a gene. Germline CDR1 and CDR2: SGHRS and YFSETQ. In DNA form, the CDR3 reads TGCGCCAGCAGCTCCCCCTTAGCGGGGGGGCTGCACAATGAGCAGTTCTTC. Translating gives CASSSPLAGGLHNEQFF.

This sequence joins TRBV5-1 and TRBJ2-2, with D uncertain. The CDR3 has 14 residues. Trimming stripped 0 bases from V and 1 base from J, with 4 bases between. Germline CDR1 reads SGHRS; CDR2 reads YFSETQ. CDR3 DNA sequence: TGCGCCAGCAGCTTGGATATGAACACCGGGGAGCTGTTTTTT. The encoded protein is CASSLDMNTGELFF.

V and J are TRBV29-1 and TRBJ2-1; D remains unclear. The CDR3 is 15 amino acids. V lost 5 bases to trimming and J lost 0 bases, with 14 bases between them. The germline V gene encodes CDR1 SQVTM and CDR2 ANQGSEA. The CDR3 is CSVFSETLSYNEQFF. CDR3 nucleotide sequence: TGCAGCGTTTTTTCAGAGACCCTCTCCTACAATGAGCAGTTCTTC.

This chain links TRBV27 with TRBJ2-7; a possible D gene is TRBD2 (6 bases). The CDR3 is 13 residues long. CDR1 is MNHEY, CDR2 SMNVEV, per germline (reference sequence). The V gene lost 6 bases and the J gene lost 4 bases, with 13 bases spanning the gap. CDR3 sequence: CASRGSGGYEQYF. Here the CDR3 DNA reads TGTGCCAGCAGGGGGAGCGGAGGGTACGAGCAGTACTTC.

The sample holds one count of this clone. The V call is TRBV18, the J call TRBJ2-7; D uncertain. The V gene's germline CDR1 is KGHSH and CDR2 LQKENI. The V end lost 2 bases, the J end lost 3 bases, and 8 bases lay between the germline ends. The CDR3 loop spans 13 amino acids. The DNA of the CDR3 is TGTGCCAGCTCACCATTTTCAGGCTACGAGCAGTACTTC. Amino acids: CASSPFSGYEQYF.

V is TRBV5-4 and J is TRBJ2-1; 9 nucleotides match TRBD2. The CDR3 is 13 amino acids. Germline V gene data show CDR1 as SGHNT and CDR2 as YYREEE (reference sequence). The V segment lost 5 bases and the J segment 8 bases; nucleotides outside the gene matches: 5. CDR3 loop: CASRTSGADEQFF. The DNA of the CDR3 is TGTGCCAGCAGGACTAGCGGAGCTGATGAGCAGTTCTTC. The complete variable domain, with remaining parts taken from reference TRBV5-4 and TRBJ2-1, reads ETGVTQSPTHLIKTRGQQVTLRCSSQSGHNTVSWYQQALGQGPQFIFQYYREEENGRGNFPPRFSGLQFPNYSSELNVNALELDDSALYLCASRTSGADEQFFGPGTRLTVL.

The chain is built from TRBV9 and TRBJ1-2, with D unresolved. The CDR3 consists of 14 residues. The V end was cut by 0 bases, the J end by 3 bases, with 9 bases between. Germline V gives CDR1 SGDLS, CDR2 YYNGEE. The CDR3 coding sequence is TGTGCCAGCAGCGTAGACCTCGGTGACTATGGCTACACCTTC. This gives the protein CASSVDLGDYGYTF. Combining the CDR3 with reference TRBV9 and TRBJ1-2 gives the whole variable domain DSGVTQTPKHLITATGQRVTLRCSPRSGDLSVYWYQQSLDQGLQFLIQYYNGEERAKGNILERFSAQQFPDLHSELNLSSLELGDSALYFCASSVDLGDYGYTFGSGTRLTVV.

V and J are TRBV30 and TRBJ1-1; the D is unclear. The CDR3 spans 13 residues. V lost 2 bases, J lost 0 bases, and 7 bases lay in between. CDR1 and CDR2 (germline): GTSNPN, SVGIG (reference sequence). The CDR3 coding sequence is TGTGCCTGGAGTAGGGCTTTGAACACTGAAGCTTTCTTT. It yields the protein CAWSRALNTEAFF. The variable domain in full, with the rest retrieved from reference TRBV30 and TRBJ1-1, is SQTIHQWPATLVQPVGSPLSLECTVEGTSNPNLYWYRQAAGRGLQLLFYSVGIGQISSEVPQNLSASRPQDRQFILSSKKLLLSDSGFYLCAWSRALNTEAFFGQGTRLTVV.

This clone occurred once. The V gene is TRBV20-1, the J gene TRBJ2-2; TRBD2 is a possible D gene (6 bases). The germline CDR1 and CDR2 sequences are DFQATT and SNEGSKA (reference sequence). V was pared by 3 bases and J by 5 bases, with 13 bases between. This CDR3 is built from 14 residues. The CDR3 region has the DNA TGCAGTGCTAGTCGGCAGGGAGGAACCGGGGAGCTGTTTTTT. Its translation: CSASRQGGTGELFF.

The V call is TRBV7-2, the J call TRBJ2-1; D remains ambiguous. The germline gives CDR1 SGHTA, CDR2 FQGNSA. The CDR3 runs to 15 residues. V gave up 0 bases and J gave up 8 bases, with 14 bases separating them. The CDR3, as DNA: TGTGCCAGCAGCTTAGCTACTTCCCCGGTCGATGAGCAGTTCTTC. Its protein product is CASSLATSPVDEQFF.

V is TRBV9 and J is TRBJ2-1; D is unresolved. Germline-derived CDR1 and CDR2 are SGDLS and YYNGEE. The CDR3 contains 13 residues. V gave up 3 bases and J gave up 0 bases, with 4 bases separating them. The CDR3: CASSGSSYNEQFF. Written as DNA, the CDR3 is TGTGCCAGCAGCGGTAGCTCCTACAATGAGCAGTTCTTC.

The chain is built from TRBV3-1 (or the pseudogene TRBV3-2) and TRBJ1-2, with D possibly TRBD1 on 5 matching bases. The germline gives CDR1 LGHDT, CDR2 YNNKEL (reference sequence). V dropped 4 bases and J dropped 5 bases, with 17 bases sitting between them. This CDR3 is built from 15 residues. This CDR3 reads CASSLNGGRFYGYTF. The CDR3 DNA reads TGTGCCAGCAGCCTCAATGGGGGACGCTTTTATGGCTACACCTTC.

V gene TRBV12-3 or TRBV12-4 combines with J gene TRBJ1-2, with D tentatively TRBD1 (5 bases). CDR3 length: 12 residues. Trimming left V 3 bases short and J 12 bases short, with 14 bases between. The CDR3 DNA is TGTGCCAGCAGTTTTGAGGGGCAAACCCACACCTTC. This codes for CASSFEGQTHTF.